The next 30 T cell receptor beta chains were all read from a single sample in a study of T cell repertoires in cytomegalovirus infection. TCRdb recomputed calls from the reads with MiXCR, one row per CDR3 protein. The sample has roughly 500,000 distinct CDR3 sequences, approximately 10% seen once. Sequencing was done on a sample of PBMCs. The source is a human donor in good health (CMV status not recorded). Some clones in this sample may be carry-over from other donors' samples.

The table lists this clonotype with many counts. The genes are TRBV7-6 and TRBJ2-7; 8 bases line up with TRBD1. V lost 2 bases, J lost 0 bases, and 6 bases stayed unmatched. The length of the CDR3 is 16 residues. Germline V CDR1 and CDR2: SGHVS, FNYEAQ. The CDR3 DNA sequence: TGTGCCAGCAGCTTATCGAAGGGACAGGACTCCTACGAGCAGTACTTC. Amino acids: CASSLSKGQDSYEQYF. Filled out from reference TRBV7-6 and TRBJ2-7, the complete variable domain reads GAGVSQSPRYKVTKRGQDVALRCDPISGHVSLYWYRQALGQGPEFLTYFNYEAQQDKSGLPNDRFSAERPEGSISTLTIQRTEQRDSAMYRCASSLSKGQDSYEQYFGPGTRLTVT.

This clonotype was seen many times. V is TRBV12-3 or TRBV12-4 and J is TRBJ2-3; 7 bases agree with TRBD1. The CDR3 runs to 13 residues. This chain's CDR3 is CVTTGQATDTQYF. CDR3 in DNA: TGTGTCACAACCGGACAGGCCACAGATACGCAGTATTTT.

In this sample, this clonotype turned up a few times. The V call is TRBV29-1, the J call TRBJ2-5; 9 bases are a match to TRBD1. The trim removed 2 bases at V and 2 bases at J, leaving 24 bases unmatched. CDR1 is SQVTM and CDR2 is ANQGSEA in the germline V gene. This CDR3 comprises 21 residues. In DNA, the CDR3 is TGCAGCGTTGAATCACCCCGACAGGGGGAAGGGAGCCGAGCAGGGCAAGAGACCCAGTACTTC. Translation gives CSVESPRQGEGSRAGQETQYF.

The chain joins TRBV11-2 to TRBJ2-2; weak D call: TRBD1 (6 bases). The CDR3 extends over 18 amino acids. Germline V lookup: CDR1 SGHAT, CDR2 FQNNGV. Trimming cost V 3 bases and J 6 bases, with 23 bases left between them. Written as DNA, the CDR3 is TGTGCCAGCAGCTTTCAGTACCCGACAGGAGGTCGGGCCGGGGAGCTGTTTTTT. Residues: CASSFQYPTGGRAGELFF.

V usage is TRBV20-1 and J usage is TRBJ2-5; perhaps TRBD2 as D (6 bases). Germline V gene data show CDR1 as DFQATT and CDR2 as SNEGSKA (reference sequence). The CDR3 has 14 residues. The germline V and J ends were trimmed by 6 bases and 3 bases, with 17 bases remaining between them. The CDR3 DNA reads TGCAGTGCCCCACCCTCCGGCGGGGAAGAGACCCAGTACTTC. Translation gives CSAPPSGGEETQYF.

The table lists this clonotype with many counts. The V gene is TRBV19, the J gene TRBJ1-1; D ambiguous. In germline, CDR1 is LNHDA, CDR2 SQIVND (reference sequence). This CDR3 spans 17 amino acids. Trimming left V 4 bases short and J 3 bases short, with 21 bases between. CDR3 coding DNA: TGTGCCAGTAGTACCCATTGGAGCCTGGGGTCTGACACTGAAGCTTTCTTT. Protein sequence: CASSTHWSLGSDTEAFF.

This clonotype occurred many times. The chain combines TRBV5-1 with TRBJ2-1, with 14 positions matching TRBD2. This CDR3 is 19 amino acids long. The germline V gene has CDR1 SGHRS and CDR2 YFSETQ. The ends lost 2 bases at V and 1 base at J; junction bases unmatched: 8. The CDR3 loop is CASSFPGLAGVVSYNEQFF. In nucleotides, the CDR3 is TGCGCCAGCAGCTTTCCGGGACTAGCGGGAGTGGTTTCCTACAATGAGCAGTTCTTC.

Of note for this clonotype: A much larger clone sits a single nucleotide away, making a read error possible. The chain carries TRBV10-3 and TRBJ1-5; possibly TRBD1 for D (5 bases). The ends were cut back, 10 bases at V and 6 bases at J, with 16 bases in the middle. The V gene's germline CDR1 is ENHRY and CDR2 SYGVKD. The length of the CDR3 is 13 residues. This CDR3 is CATSSRGSQPQHF. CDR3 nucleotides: TGTGCCACCAGCTCTAGGGGAAGTCAGCCCCAGCATTTT.

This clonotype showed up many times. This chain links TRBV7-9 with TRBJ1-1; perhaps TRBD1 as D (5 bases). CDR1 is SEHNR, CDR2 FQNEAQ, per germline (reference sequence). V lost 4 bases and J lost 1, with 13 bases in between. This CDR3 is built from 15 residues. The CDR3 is CASSWGIRGNTEAFF. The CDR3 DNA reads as TGTGCCAGCAGCTGGGGGATAAGGGGGAACACTGAAGCTTTCTTT.

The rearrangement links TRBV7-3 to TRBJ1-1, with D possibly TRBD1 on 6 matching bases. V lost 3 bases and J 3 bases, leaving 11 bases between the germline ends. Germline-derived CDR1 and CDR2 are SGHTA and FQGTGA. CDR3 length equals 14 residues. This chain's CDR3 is CASSFAGVDTEAFF. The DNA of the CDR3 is TGTGCCAGCAGCTTTGCAGGGGTGGACACTGAAGCTTTCTTT.

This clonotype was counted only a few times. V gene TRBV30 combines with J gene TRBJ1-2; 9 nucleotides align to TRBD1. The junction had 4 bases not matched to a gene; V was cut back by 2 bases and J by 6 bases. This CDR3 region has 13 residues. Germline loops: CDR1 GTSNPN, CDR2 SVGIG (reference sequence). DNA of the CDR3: TGTGCCTGGAGTATGGGACAGGGTAATGGCTACACCTTC. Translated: CAWSMGQGNGYTF.

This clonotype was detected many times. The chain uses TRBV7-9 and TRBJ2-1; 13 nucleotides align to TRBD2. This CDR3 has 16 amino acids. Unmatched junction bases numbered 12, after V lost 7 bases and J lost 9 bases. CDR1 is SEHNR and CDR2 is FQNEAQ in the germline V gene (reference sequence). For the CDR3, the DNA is TGTGCCAGCACCAGACTAGCGGGGGGCTCCGGCGGTGAGCAGTTCTTC. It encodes CASTRLAGGSGGEQFF.

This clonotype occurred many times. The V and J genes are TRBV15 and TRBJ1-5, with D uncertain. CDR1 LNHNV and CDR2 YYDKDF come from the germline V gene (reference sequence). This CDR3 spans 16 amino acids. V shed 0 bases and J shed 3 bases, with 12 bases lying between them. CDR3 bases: TGTGCCACCAGCAGAGATAGAAGGGAGGTCAATCAGCCCCAGCATTTT. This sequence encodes CATSRDRREVNQPQHF.

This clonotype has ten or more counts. As DNA, the CDR3 is TGTGCCAGCAGCTCTTGGGACAGGACCTACTCTGGAAACACCATATATTTT. Translation gives CASSSWDRTYSGNTIYF. V gene TRBV11-2 combines with J gene TRBJ1-3; TRBD1 aligns across 8 bases. The junction had 8 bases not matched to a gene; V was cut back by 4 bases and J by 0 bases. Per the germline V gene, CDR1 is SGHAT and CDR2 is FQNNGV. The CDR3 runs 17 residues. The full variable domain, with the rest looked up from reference TRBV11-2 and TRBJ1-3, is EAGVAQSPRYKIIEKRQSVAFWCNPISGHATLYWYQQILGQGPKLLIQFQNNGVVDDSQLPKDRFSAERLKGVDSTLKIQPAKLEDSAVYLCASSSWDRTYSGNTIYFGEGSWLTVV.

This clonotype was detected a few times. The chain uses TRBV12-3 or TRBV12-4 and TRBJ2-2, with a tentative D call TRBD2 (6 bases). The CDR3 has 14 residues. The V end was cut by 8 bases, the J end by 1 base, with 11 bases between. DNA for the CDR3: TGTGCCAGCGAGGAGGGCGGGAACACCGGGGAGCTGTTTTTT. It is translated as CASEEGGNTGELFF.

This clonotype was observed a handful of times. The CDR3 sequence is CASSGTGGHLSNQPQHF. CDR3 sequence (DNA): TGTGCCAGTAGTGGGACAGGGGGTCATCTTAGCAATCAGCCCCAGCATTTT. This chain joins TRBV19 and TRBJ1-5; 11 nucleotides line up with TRBD1. The V gene's germline CDR1 is LNHDA and CDR2 SQIVND (reference sequence). Unmatched junction bases numbered 6, after V lost 5 bases and J lost 0 bases. The CDR3 extends over 17 amino acids.

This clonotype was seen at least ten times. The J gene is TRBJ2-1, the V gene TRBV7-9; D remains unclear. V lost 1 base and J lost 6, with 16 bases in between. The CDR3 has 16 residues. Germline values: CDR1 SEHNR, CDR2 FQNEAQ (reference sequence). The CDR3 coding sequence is TGTGCCAGCAGCTTAGGTCGGGCAGGAAAATTCAATGAGCAGTTCTTC. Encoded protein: CASSLGRAGKFNEQFF.

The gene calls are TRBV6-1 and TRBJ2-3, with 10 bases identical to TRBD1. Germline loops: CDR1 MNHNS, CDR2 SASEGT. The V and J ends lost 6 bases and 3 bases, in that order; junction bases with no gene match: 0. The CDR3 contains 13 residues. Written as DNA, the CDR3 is TGTGCCAGCAGGGACAGGGGGACAGATACGCAGTATTTT. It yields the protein CASRDRGTDTQYF.

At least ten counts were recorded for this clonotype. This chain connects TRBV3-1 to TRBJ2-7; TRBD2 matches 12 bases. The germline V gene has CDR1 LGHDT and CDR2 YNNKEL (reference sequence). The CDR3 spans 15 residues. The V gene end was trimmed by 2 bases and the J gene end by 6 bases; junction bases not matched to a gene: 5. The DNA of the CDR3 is TGTGCCAGCAGCCAACCTAGCGGGAGGGCACCCGAGCAGTACTTC. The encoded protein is CASSQPSGRAPEQYF.

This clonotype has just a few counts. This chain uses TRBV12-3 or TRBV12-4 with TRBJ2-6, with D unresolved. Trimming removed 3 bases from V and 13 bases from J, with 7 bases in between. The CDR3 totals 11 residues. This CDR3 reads CASSLPPVLTF. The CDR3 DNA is TGTGCCAGCAGTTTGCCCCCTGTCCTGACTTTC.

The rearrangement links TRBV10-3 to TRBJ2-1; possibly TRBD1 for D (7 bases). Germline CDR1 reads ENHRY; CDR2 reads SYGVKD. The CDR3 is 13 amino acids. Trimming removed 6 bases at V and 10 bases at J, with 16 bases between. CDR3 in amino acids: CAIRTRGGGEQFF. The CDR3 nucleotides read TGTGCCATCAGGACTAGAGGGGGCGGGGAGCAGTTCTTC.

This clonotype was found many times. CDR3 residues: CASSFGREKVYTQYF. CDR3 sequence (DNA): TGTGCCAGCAGCTTCGGACGGGAGAAGGTTTATACGCAGTATTTT. V is TRBV7-3 and J is TRBJ2-3; D might be TRBD2 (6 bases). Trimming stripped 3 bases from V and 7 bases from J, with 17 bases between. The germline V gene encodes CDR1 SGHTA and CDR2 FQGTGA. The CDR3 contains 15 residues.

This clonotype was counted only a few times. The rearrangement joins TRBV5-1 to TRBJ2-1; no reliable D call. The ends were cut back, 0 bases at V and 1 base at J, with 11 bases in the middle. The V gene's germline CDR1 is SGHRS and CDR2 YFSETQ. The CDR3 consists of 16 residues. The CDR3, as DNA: TGCGCCAGCAGCTTGGAGTGGAGTAAGTCCTACAATGAGCAGTTCTTC. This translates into CASSLEWSKSYNEQFF.

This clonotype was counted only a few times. The CDR3 loop reads CSASPWGVGGYTF. The CDR3 DNA sequence: TGCAGTGCTAGTCCCTGGGGGGTTGGGGGCTACACCTTC. The chain uses TRBV20-1 and TRBJ1-2; weak D call: TRBD1 (5 bases). With 3 bases removed from V and 8 bases from J, the gap between germline ends came to 16 bases. The CDR3 runs 13 residues. CDR1 and CDR2 from the germline V gene are DFQATT and SNEGSKA (reference sequence).

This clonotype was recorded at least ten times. The CDR3 sequence is CSAPGGRSSSYNSPLHF. The CDR3 DNA reads as TGCAGTGCTCCAGGGGGCAGATCTAGCTCCTATAATTCACCCCTCCACTTT. This chain joins TRBV20-1 and TRBJ1-6; 8 nucleotides line up with TRBD1. The CDR3 extends over 17 amino acids. V trimming: 5 bases; J trimming: 0 bases; junction bases outside the gene matches: 9. CDR1 is DFQATT, CDR2 SNEGSKA, per germline (reference sequence).

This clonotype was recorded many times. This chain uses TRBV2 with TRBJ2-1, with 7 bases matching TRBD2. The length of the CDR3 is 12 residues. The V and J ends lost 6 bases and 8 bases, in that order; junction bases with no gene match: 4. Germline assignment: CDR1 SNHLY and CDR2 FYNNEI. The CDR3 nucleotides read TGTGCCAGCAGAACTAGCGAGTATGAGCAGTTCTTC. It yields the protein CASRTSEYEQFF.

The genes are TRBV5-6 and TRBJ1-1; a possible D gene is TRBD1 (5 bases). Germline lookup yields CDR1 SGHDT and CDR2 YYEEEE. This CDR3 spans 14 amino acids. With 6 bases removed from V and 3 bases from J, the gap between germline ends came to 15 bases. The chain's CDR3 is CASIYLGRDTEAFF. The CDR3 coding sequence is TGTGCCAGCATCTACCTGGGCAGGGACACTGAAGCTTTCTTT.

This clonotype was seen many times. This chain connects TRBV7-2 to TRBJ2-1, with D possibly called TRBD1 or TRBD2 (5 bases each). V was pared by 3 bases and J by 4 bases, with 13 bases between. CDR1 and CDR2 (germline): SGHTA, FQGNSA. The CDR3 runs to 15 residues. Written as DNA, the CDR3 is TGTGCCAGCAGCTTTCCGGGACGACATTACAATGAGCAGTTCTTC. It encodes CASSFPGRHYNEQFF. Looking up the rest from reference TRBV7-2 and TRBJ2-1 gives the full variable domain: GAGVSQSPSNKVTEKGKDVELRCDPISGHTALYWYRQSLGQGLEFLIYFQGNSAPDKSGLPSDRFSAERTGGSVSTLTIQRTQQEDSAVYLCASSFPGRHYNEQFFGPGTRLTVL.

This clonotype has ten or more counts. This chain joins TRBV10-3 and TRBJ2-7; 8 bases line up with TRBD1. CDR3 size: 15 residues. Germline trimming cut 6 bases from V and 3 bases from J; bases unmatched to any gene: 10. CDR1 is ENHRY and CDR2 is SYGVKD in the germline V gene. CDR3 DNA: TGTGCCATCAGCTTTAAGACAGGGGTAAACTACGAGCAGTACTTC. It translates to CAISFKTGVNYEQYF.

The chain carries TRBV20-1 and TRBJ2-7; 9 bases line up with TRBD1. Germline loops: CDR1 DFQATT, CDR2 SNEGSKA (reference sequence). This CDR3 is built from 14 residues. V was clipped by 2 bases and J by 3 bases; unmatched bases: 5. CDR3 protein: CSARYRGLNYEQYF. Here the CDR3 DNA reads TGCAGTGCTAGATACAGGGGGCTGAACTACGAGCAGTACTTC.